Listed below are T cell receptor beta chains from one sample, sequenced in a study of T cells in localized non-small cell lung cancer. Repertoires were generated with immunoSEQ multiplex PCR, while TCRdb's copy carries only in-frame clones and drops some. The data show roughly 26,000 clones, about 85% seen once. Here the sequenced sample was peripheral blood, taken before any cancer treatment. The receptors stem from a female donor over 55 with stage II squamous cell lung carcinoma. Each CDR3 is given with its conserved first and last residue. The D gene is left open where the match is weak.

d_gene	len	v_gene	CDR3aa
.	15	TRBV6-5	CASRQGGSANYGYTF
.	12	TRBV11-2	CASSLLRDIQYF
TRBD2	17	TRBV19	CASSMSSGVLNTGELFF
TRBD2	15	TRBV4-2	CASSQGGTSGYEQYF
.	15	TRBV2	CASRRGSGNTGELFF
TRBD1	14	TRBV10-3	CAITKTGVGEEQFF
TRBD1	16	TRBV2	CASSEEGAPNTGELFF
.	13	TRBV28	CASSWASYNEQFF
.	15	TRBV7-2	CASSTRDSSYNEQFF
TRBD1	14	TRBV15	CATSIDRGPSPLHF
.	13	TRBV5-1	CASSLGQRDGYTF
.	16	TRBV7-9	CASSPRTEGSYNEQFF
TRBD1	19	TRBV10-3	CAISESHQIQGPSTDTQYF
.	15	TRBV6-6	CASSSGDTFGNTIYF
.	12	TRBV2	CASTDRRTEAFF
.	14	TRBV7-9	CASSPGSSGNTIYF
.	15	TRBV12-5	CASADDRGGYNEQFF
.	14	TRBV2	CASSELLLGYGYTF
.	13	TRBV9	CASSEQGDGKLFF
.	15	TRBV2	CASSESWASRGGYTF
TRBD1	15	TRBV6-5	CASSKQGDQKRKLFF
.	12	TRBV2	CAIGQNNYGYTF
.	12	TRBV30	CAWSVWEETQYF
.	15	TRBV5-1	CASSAGLTDTDTQYF
.	15	TRBV7-9	CASSLAGAGNEKLFF
.	14	TRBV7-8	CASSPRQRVYEQYF
TRBD1	16	TRBV28	CASTTSIDRASYGYTF
.	14	TRBV5-1	CASSPTVSGNTIYF
TRBD1	15	TRBV7-2	CASSLSTGGHYGYTF
TRBD2	14	TRBV19	CASSASGTSSEQFF
TRBD1	15	TRBV5-6	CASSLGQGANEKLFF
TRBD2	18	TRBV13	CASSLRTSGRRYLDTQYF